This note documents a single TCR beta chain sequence. Antigen: not known. Germline V gene sequence: CDR1 LNHDA, CDR2 SQIVND (reference sequence). The germline V and J ends were trimmed by 7 bases and 0 bases, with 15 bases remaining between them. This CDR3 region has 16 residues. The sample is drawn from a study of cytomegalovirus exposure and HLA in healthy donors. The study's findings and limits: For TCR beta chains, V- and J-gene trimming was later linked to a missense DCLRE1C variant.

The donors (healthy individuals) were bone marrow donors. Donors counted as nominally healthy when sampled, yet unrecorded immune exposures were likely. The PCR ran on 60 Vbeta and 13 Jbeta primers. In the original workflow: The count from a later analysis was tens of millions of unique TCR beta chains, about 10 million of them shared. Clones were sequenced by immunoSEQ multiplex PCR, and TCRdb holds only the in-frame ones, with some missing. The V and J calls and clone size were taken over from that table, and D and trimming were inferred from the DNA. This sample has 170,000 or so clones; approximately 80% occur once, and the top ten carry more than 4%.

The TCR was taken from a man aged 18 to 29 in good health and CMV-seronegative. Sequenced input: PBMCs. The chain recombines TRBV19 with TRBJ1-4, with a possible D match to TRBD1 (6 bases). CDR3 sequence (DNA): TGTGCCAGTAACGGAAGGGGGGGAGCAACTAATGAAAAACTGTTTTTT. The encoded protein is CASNGRGGATNEKLFF.